The entry below gives a single T cell receptor beta chain sequence along with its context. TCRdb keeps only in-frame clones here, not all; method: immunoSEQ multiplex PCR. The sample lists about 240,000 clones; around 88% were seen once. The sample belongs to a study of cytomegalovirus exposure and HLA in healthy donors. Germline-derived CDR1 and CDR2 are LNHNV and YYDKDF (reference sequence). V lost 1 base and J lost 6, with 7 bases in between. This CDR3 spans 12 amino acids. The genes are TRBV15 and TRBJ2-7, with D unresolved. Source material: PBMCs. This clonotype originated in a woman under 40 in good health and CMV-seropositive. CDR3 amino acids: CATSRAGFEQYF. The CDR3 DNA is TGTGCCACCAGCAGAGCCGGTTTCGAGCAGTACTTC.